The sequence of this T cell receptor (beta chain) was determined in a study of T cell repertoires in cytomegalovirus infection. For the study at large: Matching HLA type, along with CMV infection, was indicated by public TCR beta signatures.

TCRdb processed the reads anew with MiXCR; each CDR3 protein has one entry. The table has 150,000 to 200,000 distinct CDR3 sequences, roughly a fifth seen once. Whole-study findings and limits: There were carriers of CMV plus the relevant HLA, and cumulative public TCR beta family frequency identified them. CMV-specific HLA-C-restricted TCR beta clonotypes dominated the ex vivo response.

Germline CDR1 and CDR2: LNHNV and YYDKDF (reference sequence). This CDR3 spans 14 amino acids. The germline V and J ends were trimmed by 4 bases and 5 bases, with 15 bases remaining between them. In its sample, this clonotype was seen a few times. The antigen remains unidentified. Specimen: PBMCs. The chain carries TRBV15 and TRBJ2-7; D could derive from TRBD1 or TRBD2 (6 bases each). This receptor was identified in a human donor in good health (CMV status not recorded). Some clones in this sample may be carry-over from other donors' samples. The CDR3 bases are TGTGCCACCAGCACCGGGGGCATCTGGGACGAGCAGTACTTC. Its translation: CATSTGGIWDEQYF.